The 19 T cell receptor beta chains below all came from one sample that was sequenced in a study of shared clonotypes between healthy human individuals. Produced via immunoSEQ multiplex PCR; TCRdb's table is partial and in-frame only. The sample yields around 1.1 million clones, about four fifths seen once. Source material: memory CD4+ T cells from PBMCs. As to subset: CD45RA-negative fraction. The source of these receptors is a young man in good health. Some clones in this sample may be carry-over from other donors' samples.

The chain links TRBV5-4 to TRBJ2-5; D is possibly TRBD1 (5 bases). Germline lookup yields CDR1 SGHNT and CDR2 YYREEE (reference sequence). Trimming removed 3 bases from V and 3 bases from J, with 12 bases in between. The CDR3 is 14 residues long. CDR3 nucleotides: TGTGCCAGCAGCTCCCCACAGACAGAAGAGACCCAGTACTTC. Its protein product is CASSSPQTEETQYF. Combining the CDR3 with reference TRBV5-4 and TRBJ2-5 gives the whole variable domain ETGVTQSPTHLIKTRGQQVTLRCSSQSGHNTVSWYQQALGQGPQFIFQYYREEENGRGNFPPRFSGLQFPNYSSELNVNALELDDSALYLCASSSPQTEETQYFGPGTRLLVL.

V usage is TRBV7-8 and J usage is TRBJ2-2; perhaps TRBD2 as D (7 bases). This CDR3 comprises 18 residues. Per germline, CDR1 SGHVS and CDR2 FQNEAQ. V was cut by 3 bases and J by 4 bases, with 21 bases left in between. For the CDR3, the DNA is TGTGCCAGCAGCTTGTATTGGGGGAGGGACACGGGCACCGGGGAGCTGTTTTTT. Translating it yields CASSLYWGRDTGTGELFF.

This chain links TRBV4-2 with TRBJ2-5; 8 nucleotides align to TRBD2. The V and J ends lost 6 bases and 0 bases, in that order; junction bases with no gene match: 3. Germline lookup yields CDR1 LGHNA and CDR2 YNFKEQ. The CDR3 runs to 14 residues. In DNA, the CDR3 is TGTGCCAGCAGGATAGCGGGGCACCAAGAGACCCAGTACTTC. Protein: CASRIAGHQETQYF.

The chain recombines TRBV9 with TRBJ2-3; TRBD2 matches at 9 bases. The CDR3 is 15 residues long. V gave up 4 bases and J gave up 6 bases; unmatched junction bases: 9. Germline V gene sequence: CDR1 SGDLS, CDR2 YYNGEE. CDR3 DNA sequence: TGTGCCAGCAGCCCCGGACTAGCGATACAGGATACGCAGTATTTT. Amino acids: CASSPGLAIQDTQYF.

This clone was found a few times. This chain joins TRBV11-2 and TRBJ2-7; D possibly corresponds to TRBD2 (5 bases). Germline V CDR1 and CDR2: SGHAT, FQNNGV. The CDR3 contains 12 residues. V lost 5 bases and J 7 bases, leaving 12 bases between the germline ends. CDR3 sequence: CASSGESREQYF. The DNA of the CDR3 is TGTGCCAGCAGCGGGGAGAGTAGGGAGCAGTACTTC.

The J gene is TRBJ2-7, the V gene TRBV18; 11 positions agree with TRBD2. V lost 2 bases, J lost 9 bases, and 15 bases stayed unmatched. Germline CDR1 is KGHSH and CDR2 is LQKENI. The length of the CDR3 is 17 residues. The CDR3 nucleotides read TGTGCCAGCTCACCAATTCCGCTAGCGGGAGGCCGCTTGGGGCAGTACTTC. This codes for CASSPIPLAGGRLGQYF.

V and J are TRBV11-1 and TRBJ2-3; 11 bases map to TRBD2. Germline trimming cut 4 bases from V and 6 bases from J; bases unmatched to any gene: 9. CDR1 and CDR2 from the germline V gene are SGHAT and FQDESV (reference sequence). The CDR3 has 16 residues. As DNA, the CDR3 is TGTGCCAGCAGCTCGCAACTAGCGGGAGATGGTGATACGCAGTATTTT. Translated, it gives CASSSQLAGDGDTQYF.

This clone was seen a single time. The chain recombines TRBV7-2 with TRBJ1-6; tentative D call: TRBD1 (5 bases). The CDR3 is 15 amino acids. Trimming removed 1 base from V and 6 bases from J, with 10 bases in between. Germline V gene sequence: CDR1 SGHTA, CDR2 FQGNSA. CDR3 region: CASSLVVGANSPLHF. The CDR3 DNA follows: TGTGCCAGCAGCTTAGTGGTAGGGGCTAATTCACCCCTCCACTTT.

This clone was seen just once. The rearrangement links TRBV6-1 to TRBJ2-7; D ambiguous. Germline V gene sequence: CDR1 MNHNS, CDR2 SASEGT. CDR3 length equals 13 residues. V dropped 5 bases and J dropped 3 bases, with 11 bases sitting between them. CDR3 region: CASSMTHLYEQYF. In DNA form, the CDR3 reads TGTGCCAGCAGTATGACCCACCTCTACGAGCAGTACTTC.

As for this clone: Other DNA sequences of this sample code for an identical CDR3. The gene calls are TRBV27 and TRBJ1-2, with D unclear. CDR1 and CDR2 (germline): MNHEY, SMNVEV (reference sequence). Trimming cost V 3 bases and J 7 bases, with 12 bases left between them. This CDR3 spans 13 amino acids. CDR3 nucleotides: TGTGCCAGCAGTTTCCCGGGCGGGGTTGGCTACACCTTC. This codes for CASSFPGGVGYTF.

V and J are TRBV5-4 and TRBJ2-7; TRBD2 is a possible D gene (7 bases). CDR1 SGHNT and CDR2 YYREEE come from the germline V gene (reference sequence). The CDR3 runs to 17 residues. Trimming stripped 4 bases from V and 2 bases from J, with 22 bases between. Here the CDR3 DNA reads TGTGCCAGCAGCCCTGGGGGGGGCTTCCAGCTCGCCTACGAGCAGTACTTC. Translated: CASSPGGGFQLAYEQYF.

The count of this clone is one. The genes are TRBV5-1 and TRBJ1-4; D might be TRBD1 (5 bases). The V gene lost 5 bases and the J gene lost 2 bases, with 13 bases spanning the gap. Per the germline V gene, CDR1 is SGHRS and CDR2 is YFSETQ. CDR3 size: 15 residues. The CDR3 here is CASRPLGGTNEKLFF. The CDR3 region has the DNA TGCGCCAGCAGGCCTCTGGGGGGGACTAATGAAAAACTGTTTTTT.

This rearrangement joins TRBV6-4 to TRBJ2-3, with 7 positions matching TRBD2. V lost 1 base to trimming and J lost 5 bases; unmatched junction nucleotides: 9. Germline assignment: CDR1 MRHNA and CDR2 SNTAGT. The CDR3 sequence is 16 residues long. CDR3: CASSDLRGRDKDTQYF. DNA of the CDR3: TGTGCCAGCAGTGACTTGCGGGGGAGGGATAAAGATACGCAGTATTTT.

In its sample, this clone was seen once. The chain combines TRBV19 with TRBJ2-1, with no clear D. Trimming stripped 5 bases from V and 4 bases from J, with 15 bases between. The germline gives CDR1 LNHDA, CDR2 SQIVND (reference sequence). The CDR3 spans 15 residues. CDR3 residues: CASSEGQKNYNEQFF. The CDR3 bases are TGTGCCAGTAGTGAAGGGCAGAAGAATTACAATGAGCAGTTCTTC.

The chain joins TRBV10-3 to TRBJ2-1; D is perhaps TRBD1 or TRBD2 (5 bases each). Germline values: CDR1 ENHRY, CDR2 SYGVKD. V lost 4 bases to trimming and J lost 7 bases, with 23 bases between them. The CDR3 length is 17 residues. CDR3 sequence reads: CAISGDVGRVAGNEQFF. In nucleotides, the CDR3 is TGTGCCATCAGTGGGGACGTGGGGCGGGTCGCCGGTAATGAGCAGTTCTTC.

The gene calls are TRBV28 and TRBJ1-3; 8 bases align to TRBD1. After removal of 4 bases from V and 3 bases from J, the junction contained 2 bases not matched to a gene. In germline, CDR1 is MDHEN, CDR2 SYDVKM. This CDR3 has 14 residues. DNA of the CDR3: TGTGCCAGCAGTTCACAGGGGGTTGGAAACACCATATATTTT. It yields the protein CASSSQGVGNTIYF.

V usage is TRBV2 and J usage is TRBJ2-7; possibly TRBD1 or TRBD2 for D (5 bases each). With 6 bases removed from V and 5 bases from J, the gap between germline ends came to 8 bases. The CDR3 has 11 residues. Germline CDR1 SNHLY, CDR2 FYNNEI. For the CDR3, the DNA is TGTGCCAGCAGGGGGACGGACGAGCAGTACTTC. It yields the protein CASRGTDEQYF. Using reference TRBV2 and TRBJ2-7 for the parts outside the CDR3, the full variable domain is EPEVTQTPSHQVTQMGQEVILRCVPISNHLYFYWYRQILGQKVEFLVSFYNNEISEKSEIFDDQFSVERPDGSNFTLKIRSTKLEDSAMYFCASRGTDEQYFGPGTRLTVT.

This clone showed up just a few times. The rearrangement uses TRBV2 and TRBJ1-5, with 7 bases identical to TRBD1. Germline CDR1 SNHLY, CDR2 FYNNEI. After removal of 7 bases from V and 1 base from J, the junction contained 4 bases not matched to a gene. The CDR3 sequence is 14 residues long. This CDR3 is CASNGQASNQPQHF. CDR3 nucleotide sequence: TGTGCCAGCAACGGACAGGCGAGCAATCAGCCCCAGCATTTT.

The CDR3: CASRGTGRANYGYTF. CDR3 nucleotide sequence: TGTGCCAGCAGAGGAACGGGACGCGCTAACTATGGCTACACCTTC. V usage is TRBV28 and J usage is TRBJ1-2, with a weak D call TRBD1 (5 bases). V was cut by 6 bases and J by 0 bases, with 14 bases left in between. This CDR3 spans 15 amino acids. Germline CDR1 is MDHEN and CDR2 is SYDVKM.